The 11 T cell receptor beta chains presented below share a single source sample, sequenced in a study of cytomegalovirus exposure and HLA in healthy donors. PCR amplification relied on 60 Vbeta primers (plus 13 Jbeta primers). The assay was immunoSEQ multiplex PCR, and TCRdb's table has in-frame clones only and misses some. The sample contains about 63,000 clones, roughly three quarters of which appear only once. Sequenced material: PBMCs. The origin of the receptors is a woman aged 25 to 39 in good health and CMV-seronegative.

This chain connects TRBV30 to TRBJ1-2, with D perhaps matching TRBD1 (5 bases). V was trimmed by 3 bases and J by 0 bases, leaving 11 bases between them. This CDR3 is built from 14 residues. The V gene's germline CDR1 is GTSNPN and CDR2 SVGIG (reference sequence). Here the CDR3 reads CAWSLQVPNYGYTF. Written as DNA, the CDR3 is TGTGCCTGGAGCCTACAGGTCCCTAACTATGGCTACACCTTC.

This chain uses TRBV7-9 with TRBJ1-1; 7 positions match TRBD1. CDR1 and CDR2 (germline): SEHNR, FQNEAQ (reference sequence). The CDR3 has 15 residues. The V segment lost 7 bases and the J segment 2 bases; nucleotides outside the gene matches: 10. The CDR3 loop reads CASNEGANINTEAFF. CDR3 nucleotide sequence: TGTGCCAGCAATGAGGGGGCTAACATCAACACTGAAGCTTTCTTT.

In this sample, this clone turned up once. The rearrangement uses TRBV11-2 and TRBJ2-1, with D possibly matching TRBD1 (5 bases). CDR3 length equals 15 residues. V was trimmed by 5 bases and J by 3 bases, leaving 14 bases between them. From germline, CDR1 is SGHAT and CDR2 FQNNGV. This CDR3 reads CASSPRKGDYNEQFF. Here the CDR3 DNA reads TGTGCCAGCAGCCCCCGGAAAGGGGACTACAATGAGCAGTTCTTC.

V is TRBV19 and J is TRBJ1-1, with D possibly matching TRBD1 (6 bases). From germline, CDR1 is LNHDA and CDR2 SQIVND (reference sequence). V lost 2 bases and J 1 base, leaving 8 bases between the germline ends. The CDR3 has 14 amino acids. CDR3 sequence (DNA): TGTGCCAGTAGTATATACAGGGCGAACACTGAAGCTTTCTTT. Amino acids: CASSIYRANTEAFF.

There are a few counts of this clone. The CDR3: CAWGGQGRTEAFF. The CDR3 DNA is TGTGCCTGGGGGGGACAGGGAAGGACTGAAGCTTTCTTT. This chain joins TRBV30 and TRBJ1-1, with 9 positions matching TRBD1. This CDR3 comprises 13 residues. Germline V gene data show CDR1 as GTSNPN and CDR2 as SVGIG (reference sequence). Germline trimming cut 5 bases from V and 5 bases from J; bases unmatched to any gene: 6.

The chain recombines TRBV19 with TRBJ1-5; D remains ambiguous. Trimming took off 2 bases at V and 0 bases at J, with 14 bases between the two ends. The CDR3 runs 17 residues. Germline V gene sequence: CDR1 LNHDA, CDR2 SQIVND (reference sequence). The CDR3: CASSINTNYYSNQPQHF. CDR3 sequence (DNA): TGTGCCAGTAGTATAAACACAAATTACTATAGCAATCAGCCCCAGCATTTT.

This chain links TRBV5-4 with TRBJ2-5; tentatively, D is TRBD1 (8 bases). Germline CDR1 and CDR2: SGHNT and YYREEE (reference sequence). This CDR3 is 16 amino acids long. Trimming removed 3 bases from V and 3 bases from J, with 18 bases in between. For the CDR3, the DNA is TGTGCCAGCAGCTCGGCGGGGGCAGGGGGCGAAGAGACCCAGTACTTC. Translation gives CASSSAGAGGEETQYF. The variable domain in full, with the rest retrieved from reference TRBV5-4 and TRBJ2-5, is ETGVTQSPTHLIKTRGQQVTLRCSSQSGHNTVSWYQQALGQGPQFIFQYYREEENGRGNFPPRFSGLQFPNYSSELNVNALELDDSALYLCASSSAGAGGEETQYFGPGTRLLVL.

This clone was recorded a few times. The rearrangement uses TRBV5-1 and TRBJ1-1; D is ambiguous. The CDR3 has 14 residues. V gave up 1 base and J gave up 0 bases, with 7 bases separating them. Germline V CDR1 and CDR2: SGHRS, YFSETQ. The CDR3 here is CASSLFGVNTEAFF. DNA of the CDR3: TGCGCCAGCAGCTTGTTCGGGGTGAACACTGAAGCTTTCTTT.

The chain is built from TRBV4-2 and TRBJ2-7, with a tentative D call TRBD2 (6 bases). The CDR3 spans 18 residues. CDR1 is LGHNA and CDR2 is YNFKEQ in the germline V gene. V lost 3 bases, J lost 2 bases, and 23 bases lay in between. The CDR3 DNA is TGTGCCAGCAGCCAGGCAGCCTCGAGGCGGGGTGAACCCTACGAGCAGTACGTC. Translation: CASSQAASRRGEPYEQYV.

This clone showed up just a few times. The rearrangement joins TRBV15 to TRBJ1-2, with a tentative D call TRBD1 (5 bases). There are 14 residues in the CDR3. V was pared by 5 bases and J by 6 bases, with 16 bases between. Germline CDR1 and CDR2: LNHNV and YYDKDF (reference sequence). The CDR3 reads CATSPYRGSDGYTF. As DNA, the CDR3 is TGTGCCACCAGCCCCTACCGGGGGTCGGATGGCTACACCTTC.

This CDR3 reads CASSSTSGGGEQFF. DNA of the CDR3: TGTGCCAGCAGCTCGACTAGCGGGGGAGGTGAGCAGTTCTTC. The chain carries TRBV5-4 and TRBJ2-1, with 12 bases matching TRBD2. The V segment lost 3 bases and the J segment 9 bases; nucleotides outside the gene matches: 4. Germline lookup yields CDR1 SGHNT and CDR2 YYREEE (reference sequence). The CDR3 is 14 residues long. Filled out from reference TRBV5-4 and TRBJ2-1, the complete variable domain reads ETGVTQSPTHLIKTRGQQVTLRCSSQSGHNTVSWYQQALGQGPQFIFQYYREEENGRGNFPPRFSGLQFPNYSSELNVNALELDDSALYLCASSSTSGGGEQFFGPGTRLTVL.